This T cell receptor (beta chain) derives from a study of regulatory T cells in long-lasting Graves disease. The CDR3 is 12 residues long. Trimming left V 7 bases short and J 3 bases short, with 12 bases between. Germline V gene lookup returns CDR1 SQVTM and CDR2 ANQGSEA. Time point reported: persistent/refractory GD, antithyroid drugs over 5 years with positive TRAb. PBMCs were the source of the RNA used for TCR sequencing. Arm-PCR of CDR3 regions with iRepertoire HTBI primers generated TCR beta libraries. One entry per CDR3 protein results from TCRdb running MiXCR on the multiplex PCR reads. The sample lists roughly 490,000 distinct CDR3 sequences, roughly 23% occurring once. With respect to this clonotype: Its target is unknown. A single base separates this from a much larger clone, so it may be a read error.

Findings and caveats of the study: The TCR repertoire of persistent Graves' patients was less diverse than that of newly diagnosed ones.

The V call is TRBV29-1, the J call TRBJ1-1, with D possibly matching TRBD1 (5 bases). The sequence came from a female donor with Graves disease. The sequenced sample was peripheral blood mononuclear cells (PBMCs), obtained when the disease was refractory, from a patient treated with antithyroid drugs. The DNA for the CDR3 is TGCAGCGCCCAAGTGGGGGACACTGAAGCTTTCTTT. Translated: CSAQVGDTEAFF.